This T cell receptor (beta chain) was profiled in a study of T-cell memory formation after mild COVID-19. General study results and limits: Pre-infection memory contained some responding clones, which suggested that cross-reactive memory had joined.

In this sample, this clonotype turned up a few times. The target antigen is unknown. TCRdb re-called the 5' RACE reads with MiXCR, one entry per CDR3 protein. The table shows fewer than 450,000 distinct CDR3 sequences, with 20% to 25% occurring only once. Germline V CDR1 and CDR2: SGHDT, YYEEEE. V was cut by 2 bases and J by 4 bases, with 16 bases left in between. There are 16 residues in the CDR3. The rearrangement joins TRBV5-6 to TRBJ2-1; the D gene is possibly TRBD2 (6 bases). This receptor was identified in an adult woman who had mild COVID-19 (a few samples of this study predate the infection). Cell type and time point are not known. Material: PBMCs or a T cell subset sorted from them (not recorded which). CDR3: CASSFLAAGLYNEQFF. CDR3 nucleotide sequence: TGTGCCAGCAGCTTCTTAGCGGCCGGACTATACAATGAGCAGTTCTTC.